In its sample, the clone carrying this T cell receptor (beta chain) was seen many times. Antigen unknown. The CDR3 covers 14 residues. The V end lost 6 bases, the J end lost 0 bases, and 6 bases lay between the germline ends. The data stem from a study of spatial heterogeneity in lung cancer. Overall study context: Among detected sequences, beta-chain ones consistently exceeded alpha-chain ones in number. Unique TCR and UMI combinations averaged more than ten appearances each in raw reads.

Points from the study as a whole: Higher tumor mutation counts went along with higher counts of expanded intratumoral alpha and beta TCRs.

TCRdb passed the 5' RACE reads through MiXCR, listing each CDR3 protein once. The table has about 9,100 distinct CDR3 sequences, about 5.7% seen once. Noted time point: sample taken at primary tumor resection. The donors, more than 55 patients with untreated early-stage non-small cell lung cancer, provided the samples. Tumor, nontumor lung or frozen PBMC supplied whole RNA that was sequenced unsorted. This receptor was identified in a female donor with early-stage non-small cell lung cancer. Sequenced material: lung tumor tissue, taken at surgery. The chain combines TRBV12-3 or TRBV12-4 with TRBJ2-6, with no clear D. The CDR3 here is CASSQHSGANVLTF. The CDR3 DNA sequence: TGTGCCAGCAGCCAACACTCTGGGGCCAACGTCCTGACTTTC.